The rows below give T cell receptor beta chains drawn from one sample of a study of blood T cell repertoires in COVID-19. Measured with immunoSEQ multiplex PCR; TCRdb has only the in-frame clones, and not every one. This sample has about 150,000 clones; roughly 80% occur once, and the top ten carry over 0.5%. The sample comprised peripheral blood. Receptors originate from a man aged 55 to 69 with acute or convalescent COVID-19. Each CDR3 is given without its conserved first and last residue. The order of the fields is clone size, J gene, V gene, CDR3 protein. Part of the rows lack a size; the others show once, few, many or a class for expanded clones.

. TRBJ1-3 TRBV4-3 ASSQARVNSGNTIY
. TRBJ2-1 TRBV7-2 ASSRRLAGGSPEQF
. TRBJ2-2 TRBV28 ASSSGGANTGELF
. TRBJ1-2 TRBV30 AYWTGGGYT
. TRBJ2-5 TRBV5-5 ASSPTVRETQY
. TRBJ2-3 TRBV30 AWSPPRTGGTDTQY
. TRBJ1-2 TRBV5-1 ASSPQQGAGYGYT
. TRBJ2-7 TRBV4-3 ASSQDSQLSGEQY
. TRBJ2-7 TRBV11-2 ASSLQREIPGRELHEQY
. TRBJ1-5 TRBV29-1 SVGTGANQPQH
few TRBJ1-5 TRBV6-4 ASRGRRNSNQPQH
. TRBJ1-2 TRBV5-1 ASSLAQGTTNYGYT
. TRBJ2-2 TRBV29-1 SVAAGGTGELF
few TRBJ1-3 TRBV5-1 ASSLNWVVESSGNTIY
. TRBJ1-1 TRBV10-3 AISRGQLNTEAF
. TRBJ2-2 TRBV6-2/TRBV6-3 ASSLRAGANTGELF
. TRBJ1-5 TRBV29-1 SVGGSFGQPQH
. TRBJ1-1 TRBV25-1 ASSDDRQNTEAF
. TRBJ2-1 TRBV19 ASSTFAGTGGNEQF
. TRBJ2-7 TRBV25-1 ASSEGGHYEQY
. TRBJ2-3 TRBV5-1 ASSYTLTSTDTQY
. TRBJ2-1 TRBV4-2 ASSQGVAGDNEQF
. TRBJ2-3 TRBV7-2 ASSLGTVLSDTQY
. TRBJ2-1 TRBV3-1/TRBV3-2 ASILAGTHEQF
. TRBJ2-3 TRBV5-4 ASSSLQGARDTQY
few TRBJ2-7 TRBV20-1 SAHSGAEQY
. TRBJ2-7 TRBV29-1 SVRYGSYEQY
. TRBJ2-5 TRBV5-1 ASSLTEQETQY
. TRBJ2-3 TRBV29-1 SVMATASGSTDTQY
few TRBJ1-2 TRBV27 ASSQGQTDGYT
. TRBJ2-1 TRBV29-1 SGGQGRNEQF
. TRBJ1-2 TRBV15 ATSRERTVGDGYT
. TRBJ2-1 TRBV21-1 ASSNKVRVDEQF
. TRBJ2-1 TRBV7-6 ASSPGRGLEQF
. TRBJ1-1 TRBV6-5 ASSRGQQGTEAF
. TRBJ1-3 TRBV9 ASSATPSGNTIY
. TRBJ1-1 TRBV12-3/TRBV12-4 ASSLTGNTEAF
. TRBJ2-7 TRBV5-6 ASSLLTGTGNHEQY